Following are 10 T cell receptor beta chains from one sample sequenced in a study of cytomegalovirus exposure and HLA in healthy donors. TCRdb keeps only in-frame clones here, not all; method: immunoSEQ multiplex PCR. The repertoire consists of around 60,000 clones, with approximately 96% occurring once and the leading ten covering roughly 4.4%. Source material: PBMCs. These TCRs come from a man younger than 35 in good health and CMV-seropositive.

J is TRBJ1-1 and V is TRBV18; TRBD1 matches at 9 bases. This CDR3 comprises 14 residues. Germline trimming cut 3 bases from V and 5 bases from J; bases unmatched to any gene: 4. Germline lookup yields CDR1 KGHSH and CDR2 LQKENI. As DNA, the CDR3 is TGTGCCAGCTCACCGGGACAGGGTCAGACTGAAGCTTTCTTT. It specifies CASSPGQGQTEAFF.

This chain links TRBV7-3 with TRBJ2-5; 8 positions agree with TRBD1. The CDR3 totals 13 residues. The V gene's germline CDR1 is SGHTA and CDR2 FQGTGA. V lost 5 bases, J lost 3 bases, and 2 bases stayed unmatched. CDR3 in amino acids: CASSADREETQYF. CDR3 DNA: TGTGCCAGCAGCGCGGACAGGGAAGAGACCCAGTACTTC.

The chain employs TRBV2 and TRBJ2-6, with 7 bases identical to TRBD2. J gave up 1 base and V 10 bases, and 7 bases lay outside the gene matches. CDR1 and CDR2 from the germline V gene are SNHLY and FYNNEI. This CDR3 spans 15 amino acids. The CDR3 here is CATQREQSGANVLTF. CDR3 nucleotides: TGTGCCACCCAGCGGGAACAATCTGGGGCCAACGTCCTGACTTTC.

The chain links TRBV27 to TRBJ1-2, with TRBD1 as a possible D gene (6 bases). V lost 2 bases and J lost 4, with 14 bases in between. Germline V gene data show CDR1 as MNHEY and CDR2 as SMNVEV (reference sequence). This CDR3 contains 15 residues. CDR3 sequence reads: CASSLERGGAYGYTF. As DNA, the CDR3 is TGTGCCAGCAGTTTAGAGAGAGGGGGGGCCTATGGCTACACCTTC.

The chain combines TRBV4-3 with TRBJ2-7; 9 bases line up with TRBD1. Germline V gene sequence: CDR1 LGHNA, CDR2 YSLEER. The length of the CDR3 is 16 residues. Trimming cost V 1 base and J 4 bases; bases outside gene matches: 8. CDR3 loop: CASSQVEGQGPYEQYF. The CDR3 DNA follows: TGCGCCAGCAGCCAAGTGGAGGGACAGGGACCATACGAGCAGTACTTC.

The V and J genes are TRBV7-9 and TRBJ2-1; D may be TRBD2 (5 bases). The V end was cut by 1 base, the J end by 7 bases, with 14 bases between. The CDR3 covers 15 residues. Germline CDR1 SEHNR, CDR2 FQNEAQ (reference sequence). For the CDR3, the DNA is TGTGCCAGCAGCTTAGTACTTGGGGAGACGAATGAGCAGTTCTTC. Amino acids: CASSLVLGETNEQFF.

This sequence joins TRBV18 and TRBJ2-3, with D possibly matching TRBD1 (5 bases). The V end was cut by 2 bases, the J end by 0 bases, with 12 bases between. CDR1 and CDR2 from the germline V gene are KGHSH and LQKENI. CDR3 length: 16 residues. The CDR3 sequence is CASSPRTPDSTDTQYF. CDR3 nucleotides: TGTGCCAGCTCACCAAGGACACCCGATAGCACAGATACGCAGTATTTT.

The chain combines TRBV27 with TRBJ1-2; TRBD1 is a possible D gene (5 bases). Looked up from germline, CDR1 is MNHEY and CDR2 is SMNVEV (reference sequence). The CDR3 is 12 amino acids. V lost 10 bases, J lost 4 bases, and 13 bases lay in between. The CDR3 loop reads CATFGGVYGYTF. CDR3 sequence (DNA): TGTGCCACTTTTGGGGGGGTCTATGGCTACACCTTC.

This clone was detected once. The chain is built from TRBV6-1 and TRBJ1-4, with D possibly being TRBD1 (5 bases). The germline V gene encodes CDR1 MNHNS and CDR2 SASEGT. The V gene lost 4 bases and the J gene lost 6 bases, with 12 bases spanning the gap. This CDR3 spans 14 amino acids. The DNA of the CDR3 is TGTGCCAGCAGTGCAGGGTCTGTTGATGAAAAACTGTTTTTT. Its protein is CASSAGSVDEKLFF.

This chain joins TRBV27 and TRBJ2-5, with 7 bases aligning to TRBD1. V lost 5 bases, J lost 2 bases, and 2 bases stayed unmatched. The CDR3 sequence is 13 residues long. Germline V CDR1 and CDR2: MNHEY, SMNVEV (reference sequence). The DNA of the CDR3 is TGTGCCAGCAGTCGGGACAGACAAGAGACCCAGTACTTC. Translating gives CASSRDRQETQYF.